This TCR beta chain originates from a study of beta chain features in type 1 diabetes listed by TCRdb under 2018. Turning to the overall study: Mean age, gender distribution, total cell number and subset yield did not differ between patients and healthy donors. A total of 107,917,701 sorted cells were examined across all samples, and the number of cells per subset was strongly correlated with RNA yield. The study compared the TCRB repertoires of sorted circulating CD4+ T cell subsets in recently diagnosed type 1 diabetes patients with those in matched healthy donors. Regulatory and stem cell-like memory subsets were obtained from only 8 patients and roughly eight healthy donors, while naive and central memory subsets were obtained from all 28 donors.

A single peripheral blood draw of approximately 100 mL on average was collected from each donor into heparinised tubes. A BD FACSAria II was used to sort naive, central memory, regulatory and stem cell-like memory CD4+ T cells with a panel that included CD45RO, CCR7, CD25, CD127, CD95 and CD27. A purity above 95% was achieved for all sorted populations. Right away, PBMCs were isolated by Lymphoprep density gradient centrifugation and were stained directly, with no culture step. Samples were stained and sorted in pairs, with one healthy donor and one patient per experiment, so that batch effects were minimized. Paper-wide results and their limitations: Only small numbers of individuals were included in the HLA sub-analyses, which left unresolved whether HLA type had any influence on TCRB rearrangement. At VDJ recombination sites, patients with type 1 diabetes made fewer insertions and deleted more nucleotides, a pattern implying thymic rearrangement abnormalities. Sequencing cDNA rather than genomic DNA could over-represent highly expressing activated cells, although activation and CD3 levels did not differ between groups. Naive, central memory and regulatory TCRB repertoires appeared to be more alike among patients than among healthy donors. A moderate but significant shortening of TCRB CDR3 length was observed in type 1 diabetes patients in all four CD4+ subsets. PCR might favor shorter templates, but patient and control samples were amplified and corrected together, so any skew would affect both groups equally.

The High Capacity cDNA Reverse Transcription Kit was used to reverse transcribe all of the isolated RNA, meaning that expressed TCRB transcripts were what got sequenced. Deep immunoSEQ sequencing was applied to naive, central memory and regulatory T cell samples, giving an average of roughly 3.5 million total reads per sample. After sorted cells were lysed in RLT buffer, RNA was extracted with DNase-treated RNeasy Micro or Mini kits, with the choice depending on cell number. To prevent cross-contamination, each cell subset was processed individually, whereas patient and healthy donor samples were processed jointly. The immunoSEQ multiplex PCR was used to amplify TCRB sequences from cDNA, generating 87-bp fragments that spanned the CDR3 region. Sequencing of the amplicons was performed on the Illumina HiSeq platform. As for the authors' bioinformatics: Synthetic template baselines were used to correct PCR bias computationally, reads within Hamming distance 2 were collapsed, and singletons that could not be merged were discarded. By aligning reads against IMGT, V, D and J genes, CDR3 length, and insertions or deletions at six rearrangement sites were assigned. Within each subset, clonotype counts were normalized to the number of sorted cells before true diversity and Gini coefficients were calculated with the tcR R package. The overlap coefficient, calculated on TCRB nucleotide sequences, was used to measure repertoire sharing. The source is immuneACCESS, and TCRdb retained only in-frame sequences with V and J called. Part of the clones is not carried over; for the studies checked, unresolved V genes explain less than half of this, and the remainder is unexplained. D and trimming were read from the DNA, whereas the V and J calls and clone size are those reported in that table. Recorded for this sample are about 320,000 clones; 12% to 15% of them occurred a single time. Roughly 7% of the sample is in the top ten clones.

CDR1 SGHNT and CDR2 YENEEA were looked up in the germline V gene. The CDR3 starts with the cysteine, ends with the phenylalanine, and has 14 residues. The entry retains the CDR3 DNA only, 42 bases that are in frame from base 1. This clone was detected many times. Its antigen remains unidentified. The junction and the germline gene differ at one end; a read error may be behind it. The TCR sequence derives from a man younger than 45 in good health. Specimen: central memory CD4+ T cells from blood. Recombination linked TRBV11-3 to TRBJ2-2; matching of 5 bases hints at TRBD1 as the D gene. The bases read TGTGCCAGCAGCATAGACAGGAACACCGGGGAGCTGTTTTTT. It translates to CASSIDRNTGELFF.